A single TCR beta chain is shown here with its context. The table came from immunoSEQ multiplex PCR; TCRdb's copy has only in-frame clones and leaves some out. The sample gives several thousand clones, around 73% of which show up once; 9.5% to 15% is in the top ten. The sample comes from a study of neoadjuvant nivolumab and ipilimumab in lung cancer. The germline gives CDR1 SGHVS, CDR2 FQNEAQ. V was trimmed by 3 bases and J by 8 bases, leaving 17 bases between them. The CDR3 consists of 15 residues. The source was adjacent normal lung tissue, collected after neoadjuvant nivolumab, alone or with ipilimumab, at or shortly before surgery. This chain uses TRBV7-8 with TRBJ2-1, with a weak D call TRBD2 (7 bases). The TCR was taken from an adult with non-small cell lung cancer. The CDR3 loop is CASSFLVGAGDEQFF. CDR3 DNA sequence: TGTGCCAGCAGCTTTCTTGTGGGGGCGGGGGATGAGCAGTTCTTC.